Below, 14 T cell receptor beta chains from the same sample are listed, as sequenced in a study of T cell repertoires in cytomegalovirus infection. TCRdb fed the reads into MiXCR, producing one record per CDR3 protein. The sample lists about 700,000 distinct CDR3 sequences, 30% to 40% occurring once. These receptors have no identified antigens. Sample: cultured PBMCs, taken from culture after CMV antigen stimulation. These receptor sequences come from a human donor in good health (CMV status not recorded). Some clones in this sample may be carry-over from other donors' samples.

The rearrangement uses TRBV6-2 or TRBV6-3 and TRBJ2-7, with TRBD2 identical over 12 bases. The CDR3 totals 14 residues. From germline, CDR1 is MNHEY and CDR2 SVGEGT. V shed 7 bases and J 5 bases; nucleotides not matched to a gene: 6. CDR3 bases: TGTGCCAGCAATCGACTAGCGGGAGAACACGAGCAGTACTTC. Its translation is CASNRLAGEHEQYF.

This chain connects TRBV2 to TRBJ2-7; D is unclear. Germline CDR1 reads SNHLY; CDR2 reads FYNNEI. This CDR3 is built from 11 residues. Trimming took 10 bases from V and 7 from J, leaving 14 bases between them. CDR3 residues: CATQVEVEQYF. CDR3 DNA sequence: TGTGCCACCCAGGTCGAGGTTGAGCAGTACTTC.

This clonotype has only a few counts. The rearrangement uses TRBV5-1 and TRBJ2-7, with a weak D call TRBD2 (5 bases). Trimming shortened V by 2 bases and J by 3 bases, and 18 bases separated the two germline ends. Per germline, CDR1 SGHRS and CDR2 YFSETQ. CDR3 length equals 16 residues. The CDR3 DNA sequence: TGCGCCAGCAGCTTCCGAGGACTGCTCCAGGACTACGAGCAGTACTTC. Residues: CASSFRGLLQDYEQYF. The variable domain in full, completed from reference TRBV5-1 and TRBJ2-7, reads KAGVTQTPRYLIKTRGQQVTLSCSPISGHRSVSWYQQTPGQGLQFLFEYFSETQRNKGNFPGRFSGRQFSNSRSEMNVSTLELGDSALYLCASSFRGLLQDYEQYFGPGTRLTVT.

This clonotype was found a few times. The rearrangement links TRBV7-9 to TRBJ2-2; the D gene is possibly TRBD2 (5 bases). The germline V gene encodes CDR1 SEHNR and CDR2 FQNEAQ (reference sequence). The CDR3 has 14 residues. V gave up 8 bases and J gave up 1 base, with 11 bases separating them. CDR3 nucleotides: TGTGCCAGCGGATTGGCGGGGAACACCGGGGAGCTGTTTTTT. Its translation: CASGLAGNTGELFF.

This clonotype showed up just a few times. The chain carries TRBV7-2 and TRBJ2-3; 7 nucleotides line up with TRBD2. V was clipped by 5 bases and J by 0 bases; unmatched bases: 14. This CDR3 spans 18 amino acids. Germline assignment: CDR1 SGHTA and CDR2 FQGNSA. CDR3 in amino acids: CASSPFGTRGGSTDTQYF. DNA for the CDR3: TGTGCCAGCAGCCCCTTCGGAACCCGCGGGGGTAGCACAGATACGCAGTATTTT.

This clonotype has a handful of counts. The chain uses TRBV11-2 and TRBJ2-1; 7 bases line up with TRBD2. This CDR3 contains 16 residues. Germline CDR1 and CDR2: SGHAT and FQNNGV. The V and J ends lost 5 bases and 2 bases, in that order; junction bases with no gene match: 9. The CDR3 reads CASSPTRAGAYNEQFF. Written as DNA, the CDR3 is TGTGCCAGCAGCCCTACGAGGGCGGGAGCCTACAATGAGCAGTTCTTC.

The DNA for the CDR3 is TGTGCCTGGGGGACTCTTTTGGATACGCAGTATTTT. Its translation is CAWGTLLDTQYF. The rearrangement joins TRBV30 to TRBJ2-3; D may be TRBD2 (6 bases). V was clipped by 5 bases and J by 6 bases, with 12 bases between them. The length of the CDR3 is 12 residues. Germline V CDR1 and CDR2: GTSNPN, SVGIG (reference sequence).

The CDR3: CASSPLLGQPQHF. CDR3 DNA: TGTGCCAGCAGCCCGCTCTTAGGTCAGCCCCAGCATTTT. The chain has TRBV7-2 and TRBJ1-5; no clear D gene. V was cut by 5 bases and J by 6 bases, with 11 bases left in between. There are 13 residues in the CDR3. CDR1 is SGHTA, CDR2 FQGNSA, per germline.

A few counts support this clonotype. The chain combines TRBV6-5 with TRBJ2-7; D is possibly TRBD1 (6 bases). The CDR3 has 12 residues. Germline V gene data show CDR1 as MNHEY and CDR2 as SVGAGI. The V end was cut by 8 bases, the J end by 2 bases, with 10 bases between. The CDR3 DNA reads TGTGCCAGCCGAGGACAGACCTACGAGCAGTACTTC. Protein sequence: CASRGQTYEQYF.

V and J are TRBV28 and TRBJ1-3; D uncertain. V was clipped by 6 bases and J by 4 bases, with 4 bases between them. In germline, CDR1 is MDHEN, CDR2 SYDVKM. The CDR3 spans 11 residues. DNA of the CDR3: TGTGCCAGCAGGGTCGGAAACACCATATATTTT. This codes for CASRVGNTIYF.

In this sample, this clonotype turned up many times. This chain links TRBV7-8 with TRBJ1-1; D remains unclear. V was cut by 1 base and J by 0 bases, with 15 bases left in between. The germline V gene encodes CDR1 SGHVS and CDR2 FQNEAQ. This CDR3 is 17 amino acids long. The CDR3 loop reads CASSLVGHSRLNTEAFF. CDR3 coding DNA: TGTGCCAGCAGCTTAGTGGGCCACAGCCGATTGAACACTGAAGCTTTCTTT.

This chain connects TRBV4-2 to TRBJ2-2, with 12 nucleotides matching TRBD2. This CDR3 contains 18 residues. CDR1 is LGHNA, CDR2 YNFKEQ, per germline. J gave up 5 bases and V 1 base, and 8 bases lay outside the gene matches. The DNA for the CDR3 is TGTGCCAGCAGCCAAGCCCCTAGCGGGGGGGCAGTGACCGGGGAGCTGTTTTTT. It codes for CASSQAPSGGAVTGELFF.

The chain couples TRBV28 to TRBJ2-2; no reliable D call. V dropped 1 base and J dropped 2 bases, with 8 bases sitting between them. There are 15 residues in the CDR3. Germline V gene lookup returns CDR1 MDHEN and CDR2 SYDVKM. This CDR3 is CASSLFGSNTGELFF. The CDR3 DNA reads TGTGCCAGCAGTTTATTTGGCAGTAACACCGGGGAGCTGTTTTTT.

The CDR3 spells CASSGTVGYTF. In DNA form, the CDR3 reads TGTGCCAGCAGTGGGACTGTTGGCTACACCTTC. This rearrangement joins TRBV27 to TRBJ1-2; D is perhaps TRBD1 (5 bases). Germline V lookup: CDR1 MNHEY, CDR2 SMNVEV (reference sequence). Trimming removed 5 bases at V and 7 bases at J, with 8 bases between. The CDR3 runs to 11 residues.